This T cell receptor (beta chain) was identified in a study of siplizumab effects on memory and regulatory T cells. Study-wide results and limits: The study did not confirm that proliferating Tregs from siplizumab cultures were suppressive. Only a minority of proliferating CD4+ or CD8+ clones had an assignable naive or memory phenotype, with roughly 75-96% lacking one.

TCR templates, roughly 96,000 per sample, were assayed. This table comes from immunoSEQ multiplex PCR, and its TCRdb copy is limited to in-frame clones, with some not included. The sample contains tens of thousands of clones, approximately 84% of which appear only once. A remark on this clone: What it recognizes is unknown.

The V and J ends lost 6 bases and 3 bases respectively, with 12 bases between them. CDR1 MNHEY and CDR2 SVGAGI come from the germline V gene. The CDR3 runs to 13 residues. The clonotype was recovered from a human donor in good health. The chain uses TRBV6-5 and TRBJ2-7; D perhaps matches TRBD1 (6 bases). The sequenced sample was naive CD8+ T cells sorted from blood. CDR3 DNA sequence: TGTGCCAGCAGCCCCCAGGACAGCTACGAGCAGTACTTC. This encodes CASSPQDSYEQYF.